The 15 T cell receptor beta chains below all came from one sample that was sequenced in a study of blood T cells in healthy people across ages (dated by TCRdb to between 2014 and 2016). Receptors were amplified or captured by 5' RACE. For sequencing, an Illumina HiSeq 2500 was employed. The second PCR ran for roughly 7 to 12 cycles and used a J-beta primer mix along with a sample-barcoded 5' primer. TCRdb cleaned the public reads at Q25 with fastp, built clones with MiXCR and kept in-frame beta chains. When rows share a CDR3 protein, they turn into one entry using the most common DNA and genes. The sample contains approximately 1,100,000 distinct CDR3 sequences, more than 35% of them found a single time. The ten largest account for 15% to 20% of the sample. Sequenced material: blood. The receptors here all came from a woman aged 55-75 years in good health.

The V and J genes are TRBV30 and TRBJ2-4; TRBD1 might be the D (7 bases). The J call could be wrong; TRBJ2-7 is a better fit for the DNA end. The CDR3 spans 16 residues. The germline V gene has CDR1 GTSNPN and CDR2 SVGIG (reference sequence). CDR3 DNA sequence: TGTGCCTGGAGTGGCGGGACAGCGTTACTGACCTACGAGCAGTACTTC. Translated, it gives CAWSGGTALLTYEQYF.

The CDR3 sequence is CAIRDGKQPQHF. The CDR3 DNA follows: TGTGCCATCAGGGACGGAAAGCAGCCCCAGCATTTT. The chain has TRBV10-3 and TRBJ1-5; D unclear. Germline values: CDR1 ENHRY, CDR2 SYGVKD. There are 12 residues in the CDR3. Trimming stripped 6 bases from V and 7 bases from J, with 10 bases between.

This clonotype was observed many times. The V gene is TRBV7-9, the J gene TRBJ1-6, with 7 nucleotides matching TRBD1. The CDR3 is made up of 13 amino acids. V trimming: 8 bases; J trimming: 11 bases; junction bases outside the gene matches: 9. The germline V gene encodes CDR1 SEHNR and CDR2 FQNEAQ (reference sequence). The CDR3 DNA is TGTGCCAGCGGCCGGTACAGGGGAACACCCCTCCACTTT. This codes for CASGRYRGTPLHF.

This chain links TRBV5-1 with TRBJ2-2, with a weak D call TRBD1 (6 bases). The V end was cut by 2 bases, the J end by 5 bases, with 16 bases between. The CDR3 loop spans 16 amino acids. Germline V gene data show CDR1 as SGHRS and CDR2 as YFSETQ. The CDR3 spells CASSFLPRDTTGELFF. The CDR3 DNA reads as TGCGCCAGCAGCTTCCTCCCCCGGGACACAACCGGGGAGCTGTTTTTT. The full variable domain, with the rest looked up from reference TRBV5-1 and TRBJ2-2, is KAGVTQTPRYLIKTRGQQVTLSCSPISGHRSVSWYQQTPGQGLQFLFEYFSETQRNKGNFPGRFSGRQFSNSRSEMNVSTLELGDSALYLCASSFLPRDTTGELFFGEGSRLTVL.

The table lists this clonotype with a few counts. The CDR3 loop is CASTPLLTPSGEQFF. CDR3 DNA sequence: TGTGCCAGCACCCCCTTATTGACTCCTTCTGGTGAGCAGTTCTTC. The gene calls are TRBV7-8 and TRBJ2-1; no clear D gene. The V end was cut by 7 bases, the J end by 9 bases, with 22 bases between. The germline V gene encodes CDR1 SGHVS and CDR2 FQNEAQ. This CDR3 has 15 amino acids.

This clonotype was counted between two and nine times. This chain connects TRBV13 to TRBJ2-5, with 9 nucleotides matching TRBD1. The J segment lost 4 bases and the V segment lost 3 bases, leaving 3 bases of the junction unmatched. The CDR3 consists of 14 residues. Germline V gene data show CDR1 as PRHDT and CDR2 as FYEKMQ (reference sequence). Written as DNA, the CDR3 is TGTGCCAGCAGCTTTGACAGGGGGACAGAGACCCAGTACTTC. This translates into CASSFDRGTETQYF.

This chain joins TRBV27 and TRBJ2-7; 9 bases line up with TRBD1. There are 14 residues in the CDR3. V shed 8 bases and J 3 bases; nucleotides not matched to a gene: 8. CDR1 is MNHEY and CDR2 is SMNVEV in the germline V gene (reference sequence). CDR3 in amino acids: CASGPGQGSYEQYF. For the CDR3, the DNA is TGTGCCAGCGGCCCGGGACAGGGCAGCTACGAGCAGTACTTC.

V usage is TRBV7-9 and J usage is TRBJ2-1, with 13 bases identical to TRBD2. Germline V gives CDR1 SEHNR, CDR2 FQNEAQ (reference sequence). The CDR3 loop spans 19 amino acids. The V and J ends lost 3 bases and 4 bases, in that order; junction bases with no gene match: 12. This chain's CDR3 is CASSFWVRLAGGQYNEQFF. The CDR3 nucleotides are TGTGCCAGCAGCTTTTGGGTTCGACTAGCGGGAGGTCAATACAATGAGCAGTTCTTC.

The J gene is TRBJ2-3, the V gene TRBV10-3, with D unclear. CDR3 size: 15 residues. Germline CDR1 ENHRY, CDR2 SYGVKD. V was shortened by 0 bases and J by 1 base, with 8 bases between the two germline ends. The chain's CDR3 is CAISESQPRTDTQYF. In DNA, the CDR3 is TGTGCCATCAGTGAGTCCCAACCACGCACAGATACGCAGTATTTT.

This clonotype was seen repeatedly, ten times or more. J is TRBJ1-5 and V is TRBV29-1; D is possibly TRBD1 (5 bases). The CDR3 consists of 14 residues. In germline, CDR1 is SQVTM, CDR2 ANQGSEA. The CDR3 spells CASSRPGDNQPQHF. CDR3 DNA: TGCGCCTCCAGCCGCCCGGGGGACAATCAGCCCCAGCATTTT.

V gene TRBV5-1 combines with J gene TRBJ2-5; TRBD2 might be the D (6 bases). This CDR3 is built from 14 residues. Germline CDR1 reads SGHRS; CDR2 reads YFSETQ. Trimming took 1 base from V and 4 from J, leaving 11 bases between them. The CDR3 sequence is CASSLPGRGETQYF. The CDR3, as DNA: TGCGCCAGCAGCTTGCCGGGGCGGGGAGAGACCCAGTACTTC.

This sequence joins TRBV12-3 or TRBV12-4 and TRBJ2-2, with 8 nucleotides matching TRBD2. Losses at the gene ends were 6 bases for V and 7 bases for J; bases not matched to a gene: 7. CDR3 length: 14 residues. CDR3 nucleotides: TGTGCCAGCAGCTCGGGACTAGGGATCGGGGAGCTGTTTTTT. Protein: CASSSGLGIGELFF.

The rearrangement links TRBV19 to TRBJ1-5, with 12 positions matching TRBD1. The CDR3 has 17 residues. Germline V lookup: CDR1 LNHDA, CDR2 SQIVND (reference sequence). J was trimmed by 3 bases and V by 5 bases; bases with no gene match: 8. This CDR3 reads CASSFSGQGANNQPQHF. CDR3 nucleotides: TGTGCCAGTAGTTTTTCGGGACAGGGGGCAAACAATCAGCCCCAGCATTTT.

The genes are TRBV4-1 and TRBJ2-3; 12 bases fit TRBD2. J gave up 4 bases and V 5 bases, and 7 bases lay outside the gene matches. The CDR3 extends over 16 amino acids. Per the germline V gene, CDR1 is MGHRA and CDR2 is YSYEKL. CDR3 residues: CASSKVLAGGPDTQYF. CDR3 DNA: TGCGCCAGCAGCAAGGTTCTAGCGGGAGGGCCAGATACGCAGTATTTT.

This clonotype was observed many times. J is TRBJ1-2 and V is TRBV29-1; the D is unclear. The CDR3 totals 11 residues. Germline values: CDR1 SQVTM, CDR2 ANQGSEA. V was pared by 4 bases and J by 7 bases, with 10 bases between. The CDR3 DNA reads as TGCAGCGTTGGTGGTTCAGGTGGCTACACCTTC. Translated: CSVGGSGGYTF. Supplemented by reference TRBV29-1 and TRBJ1-2, the full variable domain reads SAVISQKPSRDICQRGTSLTIQCQVDSQVTMMFWYRQQPGQSLTLIATANQGSEATYESGFVIDKFPISRPNLTFSTLTVSNMSPEDSSIYLCSVGGSGGYTFGSGTRLTVV.